The next 4 T cell receptor beta chains were all read from a single sample in a study of CD4 T cell repertoires in COVID-19. Recombinant SARS-CoV-2 spike or nucleoprotein, presented by autologous monocytes, stimulated the CFSE-labeled cells. This table comes from immunoSEQ multiplex PCR, and its TCRdb copy is limited to in-frame clones, with some not included. The sample contains 350 to 550 clones, 20% to 30% of which appear only once. No antigens are known for them. Sequencing used effector memory CD4+ T cells, cultured in vitro, obtained after recovery from COVID-19. These receptors originate from a human donor who had COVID-19.

Sample share makes this clone large. This sequence joins TRBV7-2 and TRBJ1-1; the D gene is possibly TRBD1 (6 bases). The CDR3 length is 15 residues. Germline V gene data show CDR1 as SGHTA and CDR2 as FQGNSA. V was trimmed by 6 bases and J by 1 base, leaving 15 bases between them. The CDR3 DNA sequence: TGTGCCAGCAGGAAGGGGCCAGGGGAGAACACTGAAGCTTTCTTT. Translation gives CASRKGPGENTEAFF.

The rearrangement links TRBV11-2 to TRBJ2-1; no clear D. The germline V and J ends were trimmed by 4 bases and 0 bases, with 13 bases remaining between them. Germline assignment: CDR1 SGHAT and CDR2 FQNNGV. The CDR3 consists of 16 residues. The CDR3, as DNA: TGTGCCAGCAGCTCCGTAGGCGGAAGCTCCTACAATGAGCAGTTCTTC. Amino acids: CASSSVGGSSYNEQFF.

By share, this clone ranks as hyperexpanded. The genes are TRBV3-1 (or the pseudogene TRBV3-2) and TRBJ1-1, with D maybe TRBD1 (6 bases). Looked up from germline, CDR1 is LGHDT and CDR2 is YNNKEL (reference sequence). CDR3 length: 16 amino acids. Trimming pared 0 bases from V and 5 bases from J, leaving 16 bases between. The CDR3 nucleotides are TGTGCCAGCAGCCAAGATCAGACAGGTTTGAGAACTGAAGCTTTCTTT. This gives the protein CASSQDQTGLRTEAFF.

This clone has just a few counts. This chain joins TRBV7-8 and TRBJ2-7, with D possibly TRBD2 on 6 matching bases. V gave up 3 bases and J gave up 7 bases, with 19 bases separating them. CDR3 length: 15 amino acids. Germline CDR1 SGHVS, CDR2 FQNEAQ. CDR3 region: CASSLGGGTPGEQYV. CDR3 bases: TGTGCCAGCAGCTTGGGGGGTGGAACCCCAGGGGAGCAGTACGTC.